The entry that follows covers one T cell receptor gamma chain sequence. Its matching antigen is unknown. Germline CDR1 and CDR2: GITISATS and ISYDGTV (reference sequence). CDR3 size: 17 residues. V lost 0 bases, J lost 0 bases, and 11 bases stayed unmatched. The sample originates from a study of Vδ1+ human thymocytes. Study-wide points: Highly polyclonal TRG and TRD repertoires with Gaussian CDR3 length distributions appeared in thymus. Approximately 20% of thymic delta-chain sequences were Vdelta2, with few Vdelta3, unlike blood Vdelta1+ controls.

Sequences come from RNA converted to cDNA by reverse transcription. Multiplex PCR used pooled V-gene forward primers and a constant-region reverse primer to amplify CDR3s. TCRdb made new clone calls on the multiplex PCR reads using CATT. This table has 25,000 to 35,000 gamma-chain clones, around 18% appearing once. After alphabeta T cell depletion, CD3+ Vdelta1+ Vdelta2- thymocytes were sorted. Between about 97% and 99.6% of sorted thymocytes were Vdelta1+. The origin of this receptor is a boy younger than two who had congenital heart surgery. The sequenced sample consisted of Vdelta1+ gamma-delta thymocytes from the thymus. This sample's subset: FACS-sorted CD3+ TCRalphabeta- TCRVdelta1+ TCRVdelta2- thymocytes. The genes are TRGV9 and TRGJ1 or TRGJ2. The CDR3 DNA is TGTGCCTTGTGGGAGGTGACAGTCCGCAAGAATTATTATAAGAAACTCTTT. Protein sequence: CALWEVTVRKNYYKKLF.